This is a list of T cell receptor beta chains from one sample in a study of T cells in Graves' hyperthyroidism and ophthalmopathy. TCRdb called the multiplex PCR reads again in MiXCR, with one record for every CDR3 protein. This table has about 420,000 distinct CDR3 sequences, less than 20% appearing once. The material sequenced was blood. The receptors originated from a woman aged 18-29 years with Graves' hyperthyroidism. The CDR3 runs from the conserved cysteine through the conserved F or W. The D gene is left open where the match is weak. Clone size is shown for a subset of rows, as once, few, many or a class of expanded clone.

TRBV5-6	TRBJ2-1	NA	NA	CASSLGGALVYNEQFF	TGTGCCAGCAGCTTGGGAGGGGCGCTCGTTTACAATGAGCAGTTCTTC
TRBV5-6	TRBJ1-5	NA	many	CASSRQGYQPQHF	TGTGCCAGCAGCCGTCAGGGGTACCAGCCCCAGCATTTT
TRBV5-1	TRBJ1-1	TRBD1	many	CASSPNRGMNTEAFF	TGCGCCAGCAGCCCGAACAGGGGAATGAACACTGAAGCTTTCTTT
TRBV2	TRBJ1-3	NA	many	CASRGTGTGNTIYF	TGTGCCAGCAGAGGAACGGGTACTGGAAACACCATATATTTT
TRBV11-2	TRBJ1-1	NA	many	CASSFQGGRNTEAFF	TGTGCCAGCAGCTTCCAAGGGGGAAGAAACACTGAAGCTTTCTTT
TRBV3-1	TRBJ1-3	NA	many	CASSQEFGNTIYF	TGTGCCAGCAGCCAAGAGTTCGGAAACACCATATATTTT
TRBV12-5	TRBJ1-2	NA	few	CASGSEGGVRRSGYTF	TGTGCTAGTGGTTCGGAAGGGGGGGTGAGGCGCAGTGGCTACACCTTC
TRBV12-3/TRBV12-4	TRBJ1-1	TRBD1	many	CASSLTGGWNTEAFF	TGTGCCAGCAGCCTAACAGGGGGCTGGAACACTGAAGCTTTCTTT
TRBV28	TRBJ2-7	TRBD2	NA	CASSQGLAGFSNEQYF	TGTGCCAGCAGTCAAGGACTAGCGGGATTCTCCAACGAGCAGTACTTC
TRBV18	TRBJ2-5	TRBD2	few	CASSVFMSREPGGRETQYF	TGTGCCAGCTCAGTCTTCATGAGTCGCGAGCCGGGAGGCCGGGAGACCCAGTACTTC
TRBV20-1	TRBJ1-5	TRBD1	NA	CSAQDRDWQPQHF	TGCAGTGCCCAGGACAGGGATTGGCAGCCCCAGCATTTT
TRBV5-1	TRBJ2-3	NA	many	CASSPSWGDTDTQYF	TGCGCCAGCAGCCCGTCCTGGGGGGACACAGATACGCAGTATTTT
TRBV3-1	TRBJ2-5	TRBD2	many	CASSQGRAGGQETQYF	TGTGCCAGCAGCCAGGGGCGGGCGGGAGGCCAAGAGACCCAGTACTTC
TRBV29-1	TRBJ2-7	NA	NA	CSGAGAGSYNEQYF	TGCAGCGGTGCTGGGGCGGGAAGCTACAATGAGCAGTACTTC
TRBV7-6	TRBJ1-1	NA	NA	CASSPPREFTEAFF	TGTGCCAGCAGCCCGCCTAGGGAGTTCACTGAAGCTTTCTTT
TRBV4-1	TRBJ1-1	TRBD1	few	CASSQAGTGMDGEAFF	TGCGCCAGCAGCCAAGCCGGGACAGGGATGGACGGTGAAGCTTTCTTT
TRBV28	TRBJ1-1	NA	many	CASSLSPDSTEAFF	TGTGCCAGCAGTTTAAGCCCGGACAGCACTGAAGCTTTCTTT
TRBV18	TRBJ2-7	NA	few	CASSPPSGYYEQYF	TGTGCCAGCTCACCACCGTCAGGGTACTACGAGCAGTACTTC
TRBV6-1	TRBJ1-1	TRBD1	few	CASTLITGATNTEAFF	TGTGCCAGCACCCTCATAACAGGGGCGACGAACACTGAAGCTTTCTTT
TRBV7-3	TRBJ2-3	TRBD1	NA	CASSAPGTGGTDTQYF	TGTGCCAGCAGTGCCCCCGGGACAGGCGGCACAGATACGCAGTATTTT
TRBV7-6	TRBJ2-1	TRBD1	many	CASTRLGTGTSLEQFF	TGTGCCAGCACGCGATTAGGGACAGGGACTTCCCTTGAGCAGTTCTTC
TRBV28	TRBJ2-7	TRBD2	many	CASSLRGGSPTYEQYF	TGTGCCAGCAGTCTGCGGGGGGGGTCCCCAACCTACGAGCAGTACTTC
TRBV27	TRBJ1-2	TRBD1	few	CASSPWTGGYGYTF	TGTGCCAGCAGTCCCTGGACAGGGGGCTATGGCTACACCTTC
TRBV7-9	TRBJ1-5	NA	few	CASSLSDSYNQPQHF	TGTGCCAGCAGCTTATCGGACAGCTACAATCAGCCCCAGCATTTT
TRBV4-1	TRBJ1-4	NA	NA	CASSLIPGNVGEKLFF	TGCGCCAGCAGCCTGATCCCCGGTAACGTTGGTGAAAAACTGTTTTTT
TRBV18	TRBJ2-5	NA	many	CASSPPVLQETQYF	TGTGCCAGCTCACCACCGGTCCTACAAGAGACCCAGTACTTC
TRBV28	TRBJ2-3	NA	NA	CASSQDADAQYF	TGTGCCAGCAGTCAAGACGCAGATGCGCAGTATTTT
TRBV12-3/TRBV12-4	TRBJ1-2	NA	many	CASTLWLGHSTF	TGTGCCAGCACCCTATGGTTGGGACACTCTACCTTC
TRBV28	TRBJ1-2	NA	few	CASSPGPRRYGYTF	TGTGCCAGCAGTCCTGGGCCCAGGAGGTATGGCTACACCTTC
TRBV24-1	TRBJ1-1	NA	many	CATREGAEAFF	TGTGCCACCAGGGAGGGAGCTGAAGCTTTCTTT
TRBV5-1	TRBJ1-1	NA	many	CASSLGAATQRNTEAFF	TGCGCCAGCAGCTTGGGGGCAGCCACTCAAAGGAACACTGAAGCTTTCTTT
TRBV10-3	TRBJ2-1	TRBD1	many	CAIKDREGSYNEQFF	TGTGCCATCAAAGACAGGGAAGGCTCCTACAATGAGCAGTTCTTC
TRBV24-1	TRBJ1-1	NA	NA	CATSGGGGRHTEAFF	TGTGCCACCAGTGGGGGGGGGGGGCGGCACACTGAAGCTTTCTTT
TRBV10-1	TRBJ1-1	NA	NA	CASSARAPTEAFF	TGCGCCAGCAGTGCGCGGGCGCCCACTGAAGCTTTCTTT
TRBV7-2	TRBJ2-3	NA	many	CASSFDTNTDTQYF	TGTGCCAGCAGCTTCGACACGAACACAGATACGCAGTATTTT
TRBV20-1	TRBJ2-7	TRBD1	many	CSARGTGGPYEQYF	TGCAGTGCTAGAGGGACAGGGGGCCCCTACGAGCAGTACTTC
TRBV6-1	TRBJ1-1	NA	many	CASSEGPLNTEAFF	TGTGCCAGCAGTGAAGGGCCCCTGAACACTGAAGCTTTCTTT
TRBV14	TRBJ2-1	NA	few	CASSQVLARVWDEQFF	TGTGCCAGCAGCCAAGTTTTAGCAAGGGTTTGGGATGAGCAGTTCTTC
TRBV12-3/TRBV12-4	TRBJ1-4	NA	NA	CASSFGRILDEKLFF	TGTGCCAGCAGTTTTGGGAGGATACTCGATGAAAAACTGTTTTTT
TRBV18	TRBJ2-3	NA	many	CASSNPVPDTQYF	TGTGCCAGCTCAAACCCGGTGCCAGATACGCAGTATTTT
TRBV12-3/TRBV12-4	TRBJ2-7	NA	many	CASSLAVDGQGQRQYF	TGTGCCAGCAGTTTAGCGGTCGATGGGCAGGGTCAAAGGCAGTACTTC
TRBV6-2/TRBV6-3	TRBJ2-1	TRBD2	many	CASSSPGGAYNEQFF	TGTGCCAGCAGTTCTCCGGGAGGGGCTTACAATGAGCAGTTCTTC
TRBV6-5	TRBJ2-7	TRBD2	few	CASSYSLAGGYEQYF	TGTGCCAGCAGTTACTCGCTAGCGGGAGGATACGAGCAGTACTTC
TRBV27	TRBJ2-2	NA	NA	CASSGGPSVNYYTGELFF	TGTGCCAGCAGCGGGGGACCTAGCGTAAACTATTATACCGGGGAGCTGTTTTTT
TRBV19	TRBJ2-1	TRBD2	NA	CASRLAGTWEQFF	TGTGCCAGTAGACTAGCGGGAACATGGGAGCAGTTCTTC
TRBV6-1	TRBJ1-5	TRBD1	NA	CASSQGGPRNQPQHF	TGTGCCAGCAGTCAGGGGGGCCCAAGGAATCAGCCCCAGCATTTT
TRBV2	TRBJ1-2	NA	many	CASSDDTGAGYTF	TGTGCCAGCAGCGACGACACGGGGGCTGGCTACACCTTC
TRBV6-1	TRBJ1-5	TRBD1	many	CASSSVGTGGRNQPQHF	TGTGCCAGCAGTTCCGTCGGGACAGGGGGTCGCAATCAGCCCCAGCATTTT
TRBV3-1	TRBJ1-1	TRBD1	few	CASSVGMLGTVDTEAFF	TGTGCCAGCAGCGTAGGTATGCTCGGGACAGTTGACACTGAAGCTTTCTTT
TRBV5-1	TRBJ2-7	TRBD1	NA	CASSLNPGGGFYEQYF	TGCGCCAGCAGCTTGAATCCAGGGGGCGGTTTCTACGAGCAGTACTTC
TRBV6-2/TRBV6-3	TRBJ2-3	NA	few	CASSYGGARGDTQYF	TGTGCCAGCAGTTACGGAGGAGCCAGAGGGGATACGCAGTATTTT
TRBV7-2	TRBJ1-1	NA	NA	CASSLARQLNTEAFF	TGTGCCAGCAGCTTAGCGAGGCAGCTGAACACTGAAGCTTTCTTT
TRBV20-1	TRBJ2-2	TRBD1	few	CSARITGGGSGELFF	TGCAGTGCTAGAATTACAGGGGGAGGATCCGGGGAGCTGTTTTTT
TRBV18	TRBJ2-1	NA	many	CASSSLRGTVYEQFF	TGTGCCAGCTCATCCCTGCGGGGGACAGTGTATGAGCAGTTCTTC